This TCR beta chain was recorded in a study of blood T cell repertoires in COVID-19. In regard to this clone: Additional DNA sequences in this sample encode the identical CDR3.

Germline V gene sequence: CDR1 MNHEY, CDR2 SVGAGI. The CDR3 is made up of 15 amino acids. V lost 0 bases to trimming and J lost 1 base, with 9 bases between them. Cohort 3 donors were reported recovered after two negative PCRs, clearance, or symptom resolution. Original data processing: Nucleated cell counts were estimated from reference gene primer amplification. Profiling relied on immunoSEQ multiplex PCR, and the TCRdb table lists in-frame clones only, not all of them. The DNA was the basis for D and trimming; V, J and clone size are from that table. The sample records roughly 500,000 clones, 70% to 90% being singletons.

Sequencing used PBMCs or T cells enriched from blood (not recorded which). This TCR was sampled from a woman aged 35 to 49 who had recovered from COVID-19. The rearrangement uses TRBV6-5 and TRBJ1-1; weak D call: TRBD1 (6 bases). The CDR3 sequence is CASSYSLGGNTEAFF. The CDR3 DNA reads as TGTGCCAGCAGTTACTCGTTAGGGGGGAACACTGAAGCTTTCTTT.